This T cell receptor (beta chain) came from a study of monozygotic twins with cystic fibrosis. Clones were sequenced by immunoSEQ multiplex PCR, and TCRdb holds only the in-frame ones, with some missing. The data contain over 20,000 clones, less than 95% of them seen just once; the ten biggest clones take up 0.29%. The V end lost 2 bases, the J end lost 1 base, and 9 bases lay between the germline ends. From germline, CDR1 is SGHNT and CDR2 YYREEE (reference sequence). The CDR3 is 14 residues long. The chain couples TRBV5-4 to TRBJ1-1, with unresolved D. Input material: blood. This TCR was sampled from a girl aged 2 to 9 with cystic fibrosis. In nucleotides, the CDR3 is TGTGCCAGCAGCTTTGGGGTAGGGAACACTGAAGCTTTCTTT. Protein product: CASSFGVGNTEAFF.